Presented here are 21 T cell receptor beta chains from one specimen sequenced in a study of T cells in localized non-small cell lung cancer. Assay used: immunoSEQ multiplex PCR; TCRdb lists only in-frame clones, some missing. Of 30,000 to 40,000 clones in the sample, roughly 78% were seen once. The source was peripheral blood, collected before any cancer treatment. These TCRs come from a male donor aged 60 or older with stage II squamous cell lung carcinoma.

J is TRBJ2-3 and V is TRBV6-5; D is ambiguous. Germline V gives CDR1 MNHEY, CDR2 SVGAGI. The length of the CDR3 is 12 residues. Deletions cut 5 bases from V and 4 bases from J, with 7 bases between. In nucleotides, the CDR3 is TGTGCCAGCAGTACGCGACCAGATACGCAGTATTTT. Protein: CASSTRPDTQYF.

The genes are TRBV19 and TRBJ1-5; 8 bases match TRBD1. The V and J ends lost 9 bases and 0 bases, in that order; junction bases with no gene match: 13. CDR3 length: 17 amino acids. Germline V lookup: CDR1 LNHDA, CDR2 SQIVND (reference sequence). CDR3 amino acids: CASSYGGGQGSNQPQHF. CDR3 nucleotides: TGTGCCAGCTCTTATGGGGGCGGACAGGGTAGCAATCAGCCCCAGCATTTT.

V and J are TRBV7-8 and TRBJ2-3, with D hard to call. The CDR3 contains 13 residues. Trimming stripped 5 bases from V and 2 bases from J, with 8 bases between. The germline V gene has CDR1 SGHVS and CDR2 FQNEAQ. CDR3 nucleotide sequence: TGTGCCAGCAGCCCTCGGGCCACAGATACGCAGTATTTT. It encodes CASSPRATDTQYF.

This chain joins TRBV9 and TRBJ1-5; TRBD1 matches 9 bases. This CDR3 has 15 residues. Looked up from germline, CDR1 is SGDLS and CDR2 is YYNGEE. After removal of 0 bases from V and 2 bases from J, the junction contained 0 bases not matched to a gene. CDR3 amino acids: CASSVGTGGNQPQHF. CDR3 DNA: TGTGCCAGCAGCGTAGGGACAGGGGGCAATCAGCCCCAGCATTTT.

This clone was found once. This sequence joins TRBV7-3 and TRBJ2-1; D remains ambiguous. The germline V and J ends were trimmed by 2 bases and 0 bases, with 8 bases remaining between them. Germline V gene sequence: CDR1 SGHTA, CDR2 FQGTGA. The CDR3 totals 15 residues. CDR3 nucleotides: TGTGCCAGCAGCTTAGCGCACGGCTCCTACAATGAGCAGTTCTTC. Protein sequence: CASSLAHGSYNEQFF.

The sample holds one count of this clone. The rearrangement joins TRBV6-5 to TRBJ1-6; TRBD1 is a possible D gene (5 bases). The V end lost 2 bases, the J end lost 8 bases, and 13 bases lay between the germline ends. CDR1 is MNHEY, CDR2 SVGAGI, per germline. This CDR3 comprises 15 residues. The CDR3 DNA reads TGTGCCAGCAGTTACAATAGGGGTGCCGATTCACCCCTCCACTTT. Translated: CASSYNRGADSPLHF.

This chain links TRBV10-3 with TRBJ2-1, with 8 nucleotides matching TRBD2. CDR3 length: 17 residues. The J segment lost 3 bases and the V segment lost 0 bases, leaving 7 bases of the junction unmatched. CDR1 is ENHRY, CDR2 SYGVKD, per germline. CDR3 DNA sequence: TGTGCCATCAGTGAGTCCCCTAGCGGGCGTCGCTACAATGAGCAGTTCTTC. This sequence encodes CAISESPSGRRYNEQFF.

The gene calls are TRBV6-1 and TRBJ1-2; weak D call: TRBD1 (5 bases). V was cut by 6 bases and J by 4 bases, with 15 bases left in between. This CDR3 contains 14 residues. Germline V gives CDR1 MNHNS, CDR2 SASEGT. The CDR3 spells CASRPTAQGYGYTF. DNA for the CDR3: TGTGCCAGCAGGCCTACGGCCCAGGGCTATGGCTACACCTTC.

This clone came up once. The V call is TRBV5-6, the J call TRBJ2-2, with TRBD2 matching over 9 bases. CDR1 and CDR2 from the germline V gene are SGHDT and YYEEEE. The CDR3 is 15 residues long. With 4 bases clipped from V and 1 base from J, the junction kept 2 bases outside the gene matches. The CDR3 loop is CASSATSGNTGELFF. The CDR3 DNA reads as TGTGCCAGCAGCGCGACTAGCGGGAACACCGGGGAGCTGTTTTTT.

The chain links TRBV5-5 to TRBJ2-7, with 8 nucleotides matching TRBD1. Germline V lookup: CDR1 SGHKS, CDR2 YYEKEE (reference sequence). Germline trimming cut 0 bases from V and 3 bases from J; bases unmatched to any gene: 5. The length of the CDR3 is 15 residues. The CDR3 nucleotides are TGTGCCAGCAGCTTGGATGGGACAGGATACTACGAGCAGTACTTC. Encoded protein: CASSLDGTGYYEQYF.

The CDR3 coding sequence is TGTGCCAGCAGTTTTATTACCGGGACAGGGTTCCACAATGAGCAGTTCTTC. It yields the protein CASSFITGTGFHNEQFF. The chain links TRBV27 to TRBJ2-1; 9 bases line up with TRBD1. V lost 3 bases, J lost 5 bases, and 11 bases stayed unmatched. This CDR3 spans 17 amino acids. CDR1 and CDR2 (germline): MNHEY, SMNVEV (reference sequence).

The rearrangement links TRBV12-5 to TRBJ1-4; possibly TRBD1 for D (5 bases). Germline CDR1 reads LGHNT; CDR2 reads FRNRAP. The CDR3 length is 13 residues. The V end was cut by 5 bases, the J end by 4 bases, with 8 bases between. CDR3: CASGLGVNEKLFF. CDR3 nucleotide sequence: TGTGCTAGTGGTCTAGGGGTTAATGAAAAACTGTTTTTT. Based on the CDR3 plus reference TRBV12-5 and TRBJ1-4, the full variable domain is DARVTQTPRHKVTEMGQEVTMRCQPILGHNTVFWYRQTMMQGLELLAYFRNRAPLDDSGMPKDRFSAEMPDATLATLKIQPSEPRDSAVYFCASGLGVNEKLFFGSGTQLSVL.

J is TRBJ1-3 and V is TRBV10-2; D remains ambiguous. CDR1 and CDR2 (germline): WSHSY, SAAADI. Deletions cut 2 bases from V and 4 bases from J, with 12 bases between. CDR3 length: 15 amino acids. The CDR3 sequence: CASSERALRGNTIYF. CDR3 in DNA: TGCGCCAGCAGTGAGCGGGCGTTGAGGGGAAACACCATATATTTT.

V usage is TRBV14 and J usage is TRBJ1-1; unclear D gene. The CDR3 consists of 13 residues. The germline gives CDR1 SGHDN, CDR2 FVKESK. V dropped 0 bases and J dropped 0 bases, with 2 bases sitting between them. CDR3 amino acids: CASSQEMNTEAFF. In DNA, the CDR3 is TGTGCCAGCAGCCAAGAGATGAACACTGAAGCTTTCTTT. Variable domain in full (rest from reference TRBV14 and TRBJ1-1): EAGVTQFPSHSVIEKGQTVTLRCDPISGHDNLYWYRRVMGKEIKFLLHFVKESKQDESGMPNNRFLAERTGGTYSTLKVQPAELEDSGVYFCASSQEMNTEAFFGQGTRLTVV.

The chain is built from TRBV19 and TRBJ2-5; 9 positions agree with TRBD1. CDR3 length: 13 residues. The V gene end was trimmed by 5 bases and the J gene end by 5 bases; junction bases not matched to a gene: 3. Germline V gene lookup returns CDR1 LNHDA and CDR2 SQIVND (reference sequence). The CDR3 DNA is TGTGCCAGTAGTGGGACAGGGTCGGAGACCCAGTACTTC. It translates to CASSGTGSETQYF. The full variable domain, in which reference TRBV19 and TRBJ2-5 provide the parts outside the CDR3, is DGGITQSPKYLFRKEGQNVTLSCEQNLNHDAMYWYRQDPGQGLRLIYYSQIVNDFQKGDIAEGYSVSREKKESFPLTVTSAQKNPTAFYLCASSGTGSETQYFGPGTRLLVL.

This clone appeared many times. The V gene is TRBV10-2, the J gene TRBJ2-7; no definite D call. CDR1 and CDR2 (germline): WSHSY, SAAADI. Trimming left V 2 bases short and J 0 bases short, with 11 bases between. The CDR3 spans 15 residues. The CDR3 loop reads CASSEIVTRSYEQYF. The CDR3 nucleotides read TGCGCCAGCAGTGAGATTGTGACACGCTCCTACGAGCAGTACTTC.

The CDR3 here is CASSPPGGQGNQPQHF. CDR3 coding DNA: TGTGCCAGCAGTCCCCCCGGGGGGCAGGGCAATCAGCCCCAGCATTTT. The rearrangement links TRBV2 to TRBJ1-5; D is perhaps TRBD1 (6 bases). The V end lost 5 bases, the J end lost 2 bases, and 16 bases lay between the germline ends. The CDR3 runs 16 residues. Germline V gene lookup returns CDR1 SNHLY and CDR2 FYNNEI.

A few counts support this clone. The chain recombines TRBV15 with TRBJ1-5; D gene ambiguous. The V and J ends lost 0 bases and 0 bases respectively, with 6 bases between them. CDR3 length: 15 residues. CDR1 is LNHNV and CDR2 is YYDKDF in the germline V gene (reference sequence). The CDR3 DNA is TGTGCCACCAGCAGAGATACCAATAGCAATCAGCCCCAGCATTTT. It encodes CATSRDTNSNQPQHF.

The chain uses TRBV5-1 and TRBJ2-6; 9 bases align to TRBD1. V lost 5 bases and J lost 0; bases outside the gene matches: 6. CDR3 length: 17 amino acids. The germline V gene encodes CDR1 SGHRS and CDR2 YFSETQ. The CDR3 sequence is CASRDRGSASGANVLTF. The CDR3 DNA is TGCGCCAGCAGGGACAGGGGTTCCGCCTCTGGGGCCAACGTCCTGACTTTC. Supplemented by reference TRBV5-1 and TRBJ2-6, the full variable domain reads KAGVTQTPRYLIKTRGQQVTLSCSPISGHRSVSWYQQTPGQGLQFLFEYFSETQRNKGNFPGRFSGRQFSNSRSEMNVSTLELGDSALYLCASRDRGSASGANVLTFGAGSRLTVL.

The chain uses TRBV7-9 and TRBJ2-2; perhaps TRBD2 as D (6 bases). This CDR3 has 15 residues. From germline, CDR1 is SEHNR and CDR2 FQNEAQ (reference sequence). Trimming shortened V by 4 bases and J by 0 bases, and 9 bases separated the two germline ends. CDR3 region: CASSSTRANTGELFF. CDR3 in DNA: TGTGCCAGCAGCTCGACTAGGGCGAACACCGGGGAGCTGTTTTTT.

The rearrangement uses TRBV5-4 and TRBJ2-2, with D hard to call. The germline V and J ends were trimmed by 3 bases and 6 bases, with 18 bases remaining between them. Germline V gene sequence: CDR1 SGHNT, CDR2 YYREEE (reference sequence). This CDR3 has 16 amino acids. In nucleotides, the CDR3 is TGTGCCAGCAGCTCCTGGGCAGGTAGGGTCGCCGGGGAGCTGTTTTTT. Protein sequence: CASSSWAGRVAGELFF.